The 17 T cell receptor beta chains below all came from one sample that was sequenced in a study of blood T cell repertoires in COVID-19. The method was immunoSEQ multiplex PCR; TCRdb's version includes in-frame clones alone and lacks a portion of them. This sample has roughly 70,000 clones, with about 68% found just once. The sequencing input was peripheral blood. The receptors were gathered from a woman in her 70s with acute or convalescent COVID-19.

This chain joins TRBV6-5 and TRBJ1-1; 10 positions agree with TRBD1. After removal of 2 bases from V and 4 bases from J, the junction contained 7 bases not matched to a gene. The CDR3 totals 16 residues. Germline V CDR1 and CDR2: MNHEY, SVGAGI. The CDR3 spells CASSYAGTGVFTEAFF. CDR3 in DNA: TGTGCCAGCAGTTACGCCGGGACAGGGGTATTCACTGAAGCTTTCTTT.

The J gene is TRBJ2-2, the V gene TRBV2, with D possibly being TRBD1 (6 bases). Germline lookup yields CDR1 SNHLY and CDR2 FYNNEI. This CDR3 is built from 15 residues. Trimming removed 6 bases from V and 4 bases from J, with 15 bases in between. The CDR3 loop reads CASRLTGMSTGELFF. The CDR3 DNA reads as TGTGCCAGCAGGTTGACAGGAATGTCCACCGGGGAGCTGTTTTTT.

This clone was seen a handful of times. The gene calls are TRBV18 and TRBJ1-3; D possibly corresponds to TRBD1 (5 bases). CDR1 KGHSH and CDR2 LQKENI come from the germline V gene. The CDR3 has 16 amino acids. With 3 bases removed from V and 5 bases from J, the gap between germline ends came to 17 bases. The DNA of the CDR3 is TGTGCCAGCTCACCGCAAGGGACTCAATCGCGAAACACCATATATTTT. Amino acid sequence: CASSPQGTQSRNTIYF.

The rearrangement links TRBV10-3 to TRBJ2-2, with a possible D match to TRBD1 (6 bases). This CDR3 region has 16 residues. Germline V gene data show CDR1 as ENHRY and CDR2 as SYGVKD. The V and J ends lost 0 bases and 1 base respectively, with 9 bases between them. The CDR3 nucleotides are TGTGCCATCAGTGAGTCGAACAGGGTGAACACCGGGGAGCTGTTTTTT. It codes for CAISESNRVNTGELFF.

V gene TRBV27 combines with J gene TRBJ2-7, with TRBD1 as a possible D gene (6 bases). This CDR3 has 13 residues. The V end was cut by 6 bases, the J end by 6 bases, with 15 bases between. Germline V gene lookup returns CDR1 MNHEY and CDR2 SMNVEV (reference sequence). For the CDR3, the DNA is TGTGCCAGCAGGGGGACACCCTCCGGCGAGCAGTACTTC. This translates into CASRGTPSGEQYF.

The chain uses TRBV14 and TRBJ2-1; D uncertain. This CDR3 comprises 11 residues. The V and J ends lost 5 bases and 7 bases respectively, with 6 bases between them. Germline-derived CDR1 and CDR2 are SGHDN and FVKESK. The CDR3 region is CASSFLNEQFF. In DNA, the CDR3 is TGTGCCAGCAGCTTTCTTAATGAGCAGTTCTTC.

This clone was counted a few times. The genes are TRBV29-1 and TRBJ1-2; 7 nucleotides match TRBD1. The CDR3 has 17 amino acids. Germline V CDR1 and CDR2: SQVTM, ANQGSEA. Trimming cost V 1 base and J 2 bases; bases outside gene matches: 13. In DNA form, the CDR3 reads TGCAGCGTTGAAGCTCTCCCCAGGGACAGAGAAAACTATGGCTACACCTTC. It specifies CSVEALPRDRENYGYTF.

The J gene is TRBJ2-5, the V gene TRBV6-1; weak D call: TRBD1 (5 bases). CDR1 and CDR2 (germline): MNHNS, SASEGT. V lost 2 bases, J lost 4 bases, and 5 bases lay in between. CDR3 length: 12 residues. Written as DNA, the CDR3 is TGTGCCAGCAGTGAAAGGGGAGAGACCCAGTACTTC. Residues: CASSERGETQYF.

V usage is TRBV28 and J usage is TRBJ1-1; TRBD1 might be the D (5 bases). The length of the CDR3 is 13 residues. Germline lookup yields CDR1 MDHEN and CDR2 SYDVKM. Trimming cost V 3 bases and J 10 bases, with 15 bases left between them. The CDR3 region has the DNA TGTGCCAGCAGTTTTAGGGCCTGGGGGGGAGCTTTCTTT. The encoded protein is CASSFRAWGGAFF.

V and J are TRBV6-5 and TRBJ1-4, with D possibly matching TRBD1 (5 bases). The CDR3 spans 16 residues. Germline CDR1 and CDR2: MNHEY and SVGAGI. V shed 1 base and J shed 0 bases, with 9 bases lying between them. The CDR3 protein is CASSYFQGSTNEKLFF. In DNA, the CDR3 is TGTGCCAGCAGTTACTTCCAGGGTTCAACTAATGAAAAACTGTTTTTT.

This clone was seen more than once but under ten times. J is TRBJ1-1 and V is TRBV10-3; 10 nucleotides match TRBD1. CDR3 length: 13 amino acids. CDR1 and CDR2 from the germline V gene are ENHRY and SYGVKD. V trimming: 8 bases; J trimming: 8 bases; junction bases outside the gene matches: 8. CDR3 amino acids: CAIAGTGVTEAFF. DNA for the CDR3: TGTGCCATCGCTGGGACAGGGGTTACGGAAGCTTTCTTT.

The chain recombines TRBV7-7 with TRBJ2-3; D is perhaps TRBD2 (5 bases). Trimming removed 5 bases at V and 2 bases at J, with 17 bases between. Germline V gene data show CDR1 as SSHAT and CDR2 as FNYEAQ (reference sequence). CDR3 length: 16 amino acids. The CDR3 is CASSDRLTTFTDTQYF. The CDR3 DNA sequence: TGTGCCAGCAGCGACCGACTAACAACATTCACAGATACGCAGTATTTT.

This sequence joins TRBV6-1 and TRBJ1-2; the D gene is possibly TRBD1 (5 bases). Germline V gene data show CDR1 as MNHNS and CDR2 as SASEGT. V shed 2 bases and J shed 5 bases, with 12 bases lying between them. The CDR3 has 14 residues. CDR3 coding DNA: TGTGCCAGCAGTGAAAAAAGGTCAGGGTATGGCTACACCTTC. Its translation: CASSEKRSGYGYTF.

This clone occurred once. The CDR3 DNA is TGTGCCACCCAAACTGGACAGAACACCGGGGAGCTGTTTTTT. As protein: CATQTGQNTGELFF. This rearrangement joins TRBV15 to TRBJ2-2; possibly TRBD1 for D (5 bases). Trimming stripped 8 bases from V and 1 base from J, with 11 bases between. Germline V CDR1 and CDR2: LNHNV, YYDKDF (reference sequence). The CDR3 runs to 14 residues.

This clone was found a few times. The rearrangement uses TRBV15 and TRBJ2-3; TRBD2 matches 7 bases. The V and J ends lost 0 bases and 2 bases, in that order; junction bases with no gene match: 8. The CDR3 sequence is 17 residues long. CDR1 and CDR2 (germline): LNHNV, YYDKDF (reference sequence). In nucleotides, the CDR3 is TGTGCCACCAGCAGAGAAGCAGTAAGCGGGGTCACAGATACGCAGTATTTT. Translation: CATSREAVSGVTDTQYF.

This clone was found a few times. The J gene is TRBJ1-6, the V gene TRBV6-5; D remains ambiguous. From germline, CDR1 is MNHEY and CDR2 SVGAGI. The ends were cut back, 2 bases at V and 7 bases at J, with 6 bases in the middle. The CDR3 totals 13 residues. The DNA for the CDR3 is TGTGCCAGCAGTTACGGGCCCAATTCACCCCTCCACTTT. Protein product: CASSYGPNSPLHF.

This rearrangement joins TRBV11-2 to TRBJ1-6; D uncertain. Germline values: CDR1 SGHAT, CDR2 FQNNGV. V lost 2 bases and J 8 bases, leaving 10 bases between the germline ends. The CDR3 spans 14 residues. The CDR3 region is CASSLRIADSPLHF. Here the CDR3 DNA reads TGTGCCAGCAGCTTAAGAATTGCAGATTCACCCCTCCACTTT.